These 19 T cell receptor beta chains came from one sample sequenced in a study of blood T cell repertoires in COVID-19. Measured with immunoSEQ multiplex PCR; TCRdb has only the in-frame clones, and not every one. The repertoire holds about 290,000 clones, around 90% seen once, with about 1.7% in the top ten. Sequencing was performed on PBMCs or T cells enriched from blood (not recorded which). The receptors were sampled from a woman between 35 and 50 years old who had recovered from COVID-19.

J is TRBJ2-1 and V is TRBV9; TRBD1 matches 7 bases. The CDR3 length is 15 residues. Germline lookup yields CDR1 SGDLS and CDR2 YYNGEE. V lost 3 bases, J lost 0 bases, and 3 bases stayed unmatched. CDR3 sequence: CASSAAGGSYNEQFF. DNA for the CDR3: TGTGCCAGCAGCGCCGCAGGGGGCTCCTACAATGAGCAGTTCTTC.

The chain links TRBV6-2 or TRBV6-3 to TRBJ2-1; weak D call: TRBD2 (6 bases). The V gene's germline CDR1 is MNHEY and CDR2 SVGEGT. The CDR3 extends over 21 amino acids. Trimming shortened V by 0 bases and J by 0 bases, and 24 bases separated the two germline ends. As DNA, the CDR3 is TGTGCCAGCAGTTACTCAGAGTGGAGCGGGCGAGGAATTAGCTCCTACAATGAGCAGTTCTTC. Encoded protein: CASSYSEWSGRGISSYNEQFF.

This chain joins TRBV10-3 and TRBJ2-2, with 10 bases fitting TRBD2. CDR1 ENHRY and CDR2 SYGVKD come from the germline V gene. With V trimmed by 4 bases and J by 8 bases, 4 bases remained unmatched. The CDR3 loop spans 14 amino acids. The CDR3 DNA reads as TGTGCCATCAGTGTTCTAGCGGGAGCGGGGGAGCTGTTTTTT. The encoded protein is CAISVLAGAGELFF.

CDR3: CASSFPMGQINEKLFF. The CDR3 DNA sequence: TGTGCCAGCAGCTTCCCCATGGGACAAATTAATGAAAAACTGTTTTTT. This chain uses TRBV5-5 with TRBJ1-4; TRBD1 is a possible D gene (6 bases). V was clipped by 2 bases and J by 4 bases, with 15 bases between them. The germline V gene has CDR1 SGHKS and CDR2 YYEKEE (reference sequence). The CDR3 loop spans 16 amino acids.

This chain links TRBV3-1 (or the pseudogene TRBV3-2) with TRBJ2-1; D is uncertain. Trimming pared 4 bases from V and 9 bases from J, leaving 19 bases between. This CDR3 region has 15 residues. In germline, CDR1 is LGHDT, CDR2 YNNKEL (reference sequence). The DNA of the CDR3 is TGTGCCAGCAGCCCAGCAGTGACGGTAGCTAGTGAGCAGTTCTTC. Protein: CASSPAVTVASEQFF.

This clone has a handful of counts. The chain has TRBV4-1 and TRBJ1-1; D uncertain. Germline V gene sequence: CDR1 MGHRA, CDR2 YSYEKL. Trimming stripped 0 bases from V and 0 bases from J, with 8 bases between. There are 15 residues in the CDR3. The CDR3 sequence: CASSQESRMNTEAFF. As DNA, the CDR3 is TGCGCCAGCAGCCAAGAGTCCAGGATGAACACTGAAGCTTTCTTT.

This clone occurred many times. The chain employs TRBV20-1 and TRBJ2-3, with 8 bases that match TRBD2. This CDR3 has 14 residues. With 3 bases clipped from V and 3 bases from J, the junction kept 5 bases outside the gene matches. The germline gives CDR1 DFQATT, CDR2 SNEGSKA (reference sequence). CDR3: CSASHGRGTDTQYF. The CDR3 coding sequence is TGCAGTGCTAGTCACGGGAGGGGAACAGATACGCAGTATTTT.

V usage is TRBV11-2 and J usage is TRBJ2-7; the match to TRBD2 covers 8 bases. Unmatched junction bases numbered 8, after V lost 1 base and J lost 3 bases. Per the germline V gene, CDR1 is SGHAT and CDR2 is FQNNGV. This CDR3 is built from 16 residues. The CDR3, as DNA: TGTGCCAGCAGCTTAGGGCGTAGCGGGACGAGCTACGAGCAGTACTTC. Translated: CASSLGRSGTSYEQYF.

The V call is TRBV30, the J call TRBJ1-6; D is unresolved. The germline V and J ends were trimmed by 0 bases and 4 bases, with 4 bases remaining between them. CDR3 size: 13 residues. Germline-derived CDR1 and CDR2 are GTSNPN and SVGIG (reference sequence). This chain's CDR3 is CAWSVGYNSPLHF. The CDR3 DNA follows: TGTGCCTGGAGTGTCGGTTATAATTCACCCCTCCACTTT.

The count of this clone is one. The chain carries TRBV5-1 and TRBJ2-2, with D tentatively TRBD2 (5 bases). Per germline, CDR1 SGHRS and CDR2 YFSETQ. The CDR3 consists of 15 residues. Trimming cost V 3 bases and J 0 bases, with 9 bases left between them. The DNA for the CDR3 is TGCGCCAGCAGCTCCGGACTGGCGAACACCGGGGAGCTGTTTTTT. It codes for CASSSGLANTGELFF. Drawing the rest from reference TRBV5-1 and TRBJ2-2, the complete variable domain is KAGVTQTPRYLIKTRGQQVTLSCSPISGHRSVSWYQQTPGQGLQFLFEYFSETQRNKGNFPGRFSGRQFSNSRSEMNVSTLELGDSALYLCASSSGLANTGELFFGEGSRLTVL.

V gene TRBV7-9 combines with J gene TRBJ1-2; D gene uncertain. The CDR3 sequence is 14 residues long. V dropped 5 bases and J dropped 2 bases, with 12 bases sitting between them. The germline gives CDR1 SEHNR, CDR2 FQNEAQ (reference sequence). CDR3 DNA: TGTGCCAGCAGCGAAACTGGAGGAAACTATGGCTACACCTTC. Its protein product is CASSETGGNYGYTF.

The genes are TRBV19 and TRBJ2-7, with TRBD2 matching over 7 bases. The J segment lost 1 base and the V segment lost 3 bases, leaving 3 bases of the junction unmatched. The CDR3 covers 14 residues. Germline V gene sequence: CDR1 LNHDA, CDR2 SQIVND (reference sequence). The CDR3 region is CASSIAGESYEQYF. CDR3 in DNA: TGTGCCAGTAGTATCGCGGGAGAATCCTACGAGCAGTACTTC.

The chain links TRBV18 to TRBJ1-1, with a weak D call TRBD1 (5 bases). CDR3 length: 13 residues. CDR1 is KGHSH and CDR2 is LQKENI in the germline V gene. The V end was cut by 2 bases, the J end by 7 bases, with 11 bases between. The CDR3 is CASSPFSGNEAFF. The CDR3 coding sequence is TGTGCCAGCTCACCATTTTCAGGGAATGAAGCTTTCTTT.

This sequence joins TRBV4-1 and TRBJ2-5; 14 bases are a match to TRBD2. Germline assignment: CDR1 MGHRA and CDR2 YSYEKL. This CDR3 comprises 18 residues. J was trimmed by 3 bases and V by 4 bases; bases with no gene match: 10. For the CDR3, the DNA is TGCGCCAGCAGCCCCGGACTAGCGGGAGGTACAGCTAAAGAGACCCAGTACTTC. The encoded protein is CASSPGLAGGTAKETQYF.

In this sample, this clone turned up once. The chain has TRBV13 and TRBJ2-5, with TRBD2 matching 9 bases. The germline gives CDR1 PRHDT, CDR2 FYEKMQ (reference sequence). With 5 bases clipped from V and 4 bases from J, the junction kept 11 bases outside the gene matches. The CDR3 is 16 amino acids. The CDR3 coding sequence is TGTGCCAGCAGCCCCCAGATGGGCGGGGGGGGAGAGACCCAGTACTTC. Amino acids: CASSPQMGGGGETQYF.

The chain uses TRBV6-5 and TRBJ1-1; TRBD1 might be the D (6 bases). The CDR3 contains 15 residues. The germline V gene has CDR1 MNHEY and CDR2 SVGAGI. V shed 6 bases and J shed 1 base, with 15 bases lying between them. The CDR3 DNA reads TGTGCCAGCAGCTACAAACAGGGTCGGAACACTGAAGCTTTCTTT. This translates into CASSYKQGRNTEAFF.

The J gene is TRBJ1-2, the V gene TRBV27, with D uncertain. This CDR3 has 15 residues. Germline assignment: CDR1 MNHEY and CDR2 SMNVEV (reference sequence). V gave up 0 bases and J gave up 1 base, with 9 bases separating them. The CDR3 is CASSLSGNSNYGYTF. Here the CDR3 DNA reads TGTGCCAGCAGTTTATCCGGGAACAGTAACTATGGCTACACCTTC.

This sequence joins TRBV3-1 (or the pseudogene TRBV3-2) and TRBJ2-4; 15 positions agree with TRBD2. Trimming at V came to 4 bases and at J to 9 bases, leaving 7 bases not matched to a gene. This CDR3 contains 16 residues. The germline V gene encodes CDR1 LGHDT and CDR2 YNNKEL (reference sequence). This CDR3 reads CASSRTSGRAGVIQYF. The CDR3 nucleotides are TGTGCCAGCAGCCGGACTAGCGGGAGGGCCGGGGTCATTCAGTACTTC.

This chain joins TRBV7-2 and TRBJ1-4, with D unresolved. V shed 1 base and J shed 2 bases, with 8 bases lying between them. The CDR3 contains 15 residues. The germline CDR1 and CDR2 sequences are SGHTA and FQGNSA. For the CDR3, the DNA is TGTGCCAGCAGCTTAGGGGCAGTTACTAATGAAAAACTGTTTTTT. This translates into CASSLGAVTNEKLFF. The entire variable domain, with the rest obtained from reference TRBV7-2 and TRBJ1-4, is as follows: GAGVSQSPSNKVTEKGKDVELRCDPISGHTALYWYRQSLGQGLEFLIYFQGNSAPDKSGLPSDRFSAERTGGSVSTLTIQRTQQEDSAVYLCASSLGAVTNEKLFFGSGTQLSVL.